This T cell receptor (beta chain) was identified during a study of regulatory T cells. A word on this clone: Its specificity is not known.

Primers: 52 TRBV forward and 13 TRBJ reverse. Produced via immunoSEQ multiplex PCR; TCRdb's table is partial and in-frame only. The sample contains tens of thousands of clones, roughly 93% of which appear only once. Study observations and caveats: Skewed V and J usage and few unique V-J pairs marked patient repertoires, most in Tregs. Control CD8+ cells showed a nonsignificant trend toward higher Shannon entropy than patient CD8+ cells.

Every patient with CD3G deficiency had evidence of autoimmunity. At testing, patients were 2 to 39 years old, with reduced naive and increased memory T-cell proportions. The V end lost 2 bases, the J end lost 3 bases, and 8 bases lay between the germline ends. The CDR3 is 14 residues long. Germline CDR1 is MDHEN and CDR2 is SYDVKM. The chain employs TRBV28 and TRBJ2-1; the D gene is possibly TRBD1 (5 bases). Sequencing was carried out using CD8+ T cells sorted from blood. This receptor was identified in a child aged 2 to 15 with CD3G deficiency. The CDR3 loop is CASSLPGRYNEQFF. CDR3 coding DNA: TGTGCCAGCAGTTTACCAGGGCGCTACAATGAGCAGTTCTTC.